The present TCR beta chain was sequenced within a study of T cells after yellow fever vaccination. Study-wide context: The SMART-Seq v4 Ultra Low Input method served to prepare the low-cell-number fractions.

TCRdb ran MiXCR on the 5' RACE reads and lists one entry per CDR3 protein. Counted here are a few hundred thousand distinct CDR3 sequences, around 21% occurring once; the ten biggest clones make up approximately 14%. The TCR was taken from a man younger than 40 who received the YFV17D yellow fever vaccine. The sequencing used PBMCs, collected 15 days after the yellow fever booster vaccination.

In DNA form, the CDR3 reads TGCAGCTCTCGGGAATTGAGCACAGATACGCAGTATTTT. Its translation is CSSRELSTDTQYF. V usage is TRBV20-1 and J usage is TRBJ2-3, with TRBD2 as a possible D gene (5 bases). Germline V gives CDR1 DFQATT, CDR2 SNEGSKA (reference sequence). This CDR3 is built from 13 residues.